The 23 T cell receptor beta chains below come from one sample, sequenced in a study of shared clonotypes between healthy human individuals. CD45RO-negative CD8 cells positively selected for CCR7 made up the naive population, which excluded terminally differentiated effector memory CD45RA+ cells. Clones were sequenced by immunoSEQ multiplex PCR, and TCRdb holds only the in-frame ones, with some missing. The sample gives about 2,200,000 clones, about 93% of which show up once; more than 1.5% is in the top ten. The source material was naive CD8+ T cells from PBMCs. The receptor source for this set is a man in his late teens or twenties in good health. Some clones in this sample may be carry-over from other donors' samples.

The chain uses TRBV19 and TRBJ2-1, with D possibly TRBD2 on 5 matching bases. Germline loops: CDR1 LNHDA, CDR2 SQIVND (reference sequence). CDR3 length: 18 amino acids. Deletions cut 1 base from V and 0 bases from J, with 16 bases between. Written as DNA, the CDR3 is TGTGCCAGTAGTATAGGACTTGTTGGAGACTACTCCTACAATGAGCAGTTCTTC. It specifies CASSIGLVGDYSYNEQFF.

The chain carries TRBV7-3 and TRBJ2-3; 9 bases map to TRBD2. The CDR3 is made up of 15 amino acids. V trimming: 5 bases; J trimming: 3 bases; junction bases outside the gene matches: 6. The germline CDR1 and CDR2 sequences are SGHTA and FQGTGA. Here the CDR3 DNA reads TGTGCCAGCAGCAGGACTAGCGCGAAAACAGATACGCAGTATTTT. Its protein product is CASSRTSAKTDTQYF.

The chain carries TRBV9 and TRBJ1-1, with D perhaps TRBD1 (6 bases). The V gene lost 0 bases and the J gene lost 5 bases, with 14 bases spanning the gap. Germline loops: CDR1 SGDLS, CDR2 YYNGEE. The CDR3 totals 15 residues. The CDR3: CASSVGGRGGTEAFF. CDR3 coding DNA: TGTGCCAGCAGCGTAGGAGGCAGGGGTGGTACTGAAGCTTTCTTT.

The J gene is TRBJ2-7, the V gene TRBV5-1, with TRBD2 identical over 10 bases. Germline assignment: CDR1 SGHRS and CDR2 YFSETQ. The CDR3 loop spans 16 amino acids. V shed 4 bases and J 1 base; nucleotides not matched to a gene: 8. DNA for the CDR3: TGCGCCAGCAGCCCCCCGGGGGGACTAGCGTCCTACGAGCAGTACTTC. Protein sequence: CASSPPGGLASYEQYF.

This chain connects TRBV6-1 to TRBJ2-7; D is possibly TRBD1 (6 bases). CDR1 and CDR2 (germline): MNHNS, SASEGT. Trimming took 8 bases from V and 1 from J, leaving 12 bases between them. The CDR3 sequence is 13 residues long. Here the CDR3 reads CASRTADSYEQYF. The CDR3 DNA reads TGTGCCAGCCGGACAGCCGATTCCTACGAGCAGTACTTC.

V and J are TRBV7-9 and TRBJ2-5, with a possible D match to TRBD1 (6 bases). CDR1 and CDR2 (germline): SEHNR, FQNEAQ (reference sequence). The CDR3 is 13 amino acids. Trimming shortened V by 5 bases and J by 5 bases, and 12 bases separated the two germline ends. The CDR3 here is CASSHRDSETQYF. CDR3 DNA: TGTGCCAGCAGCCACAGGGATTCGGAGACCCAGTACTTC.

CDR3 sequence: CASSVDGVASGNTIYF. The CDR3 nucleotides read TGTGCCAGCAGCGTAGATGGGGTCGCCTCTGGAAACACCATATATTTT. The gene calls are TRBV9 and TRBJ1-3; D gene ambiguous. V lost 0 bases, J lost 0 bases, and 10 bases lay in between. The CDR3 length is 16 residues. Germline V gives CDR1 SGDLS, CDR2 YYNGEE.

The chain joins TRBV14 to TRBJ2-7; possibly TRBD1 for D (5 bases). This CDR3 is built from 15 residues. The germline V gene encodes CDR1 SGHDN and CDR2 FVKESK. Deletions cut 5 bases from V and 0 bases from J, with 14 bases between. CDR3 sequence (DNA): TGTGCCAGCAGCTGGACACCGGCGATCTCCTACGAGCAGTACTTC. This gives the protein CASSWTPAISYEQYF.

The CDR3 reads CASSISTGGMTEAFF. The CDR3 DNA sequence: TGTGCCAGTAGTATCTCGACAGGGGGGATGACTGAAGCTTTCTTT. The chain combines TRBV19 with TRBJ1-1; TRBD1 aligns across 9 bases. The CDR3 extends over 15 amino acids. Germline lookup yields CDR1 LNHDA and CDR2 SQIVND (reference sequence). V shed 3 bases, J shed 5 bases, and the junction held 7 bases outside the gene matches.

The chain uses TRBV9 and TRBJ2-2, with 9 nucleotides matching TRBD2. The CDR3 extends over 16 amino acids. With 1 base clipped from V and 7 bases from J, the junction kept 8 bases outside the gene matches. Germline values: CDR1 SGDLS, CDR2 YYNGEE. The CDR3 nucleotides read TGTGCCAGCAGCGTATGGGCTAGCGGGAAGGACGGGGAGCTGTTTTTT. It yields the protein CASSVWASGKDGELFF.

V and J are TRBV7-2 and TRBJ2-5, with 8 positions matching TRBD2. Germline lookup yields CDR1 SGHTA and CDR2 FQGNSA. CDR3 length equals 17 residues. After removal of 3 bases from V and 4 bases from J, the junction contained 13 bases not matched to a gene. The CDR3 spells CASSFPIAGGNGETQYF. In DNA, the CDR3 is TGTGCCAGCAGCTTTCCCATTGCGGGGGGTAATGGAGAGACCCAGTACTTC.

This chain connects TRBV28 to TRBJ2-1; 15 bases are a match to TRBD2. This CDR3 comprises 19 residues. Per the germline V gene, CDR1 is MDHEN and CDR2 is SYDVKM. V trimming: 3 bases; J trimming: 0 bases; junction bases outside the gene matches: 6. CDR3 DNA sequence: TGTGCCAGCAGTTTCGGGACTAGCGGGAGGCGCTACTCCTACAATGAGCAGTTCTTC. Translated, it gives CASSFGTSGRRYSYNEQFF. Filled out from reference TRBV28 and TRBJ2-1, the complete variable domain reads DVKVTQSSRYLVKRTGEKVFLECVQDMDHENMFWYRQDPGLGLRLIYFSYDVKMKEKGDIPEGYSVSREKKERFSLILESASTNQTSMYLCASSFGTSGRRYSYNEQFFGPGTRLTVL.

The rearrangement joins TRBV15 to TRBJ2-3; D remains ambiguous. The germline gives CDR1 LNHNV, CDR2 YYDKDF (reference sequence). The germline V and J ends were trimmed by 6 bases and 4 bases, with 14 bases remaining between them. The CDR3 loop spans 14 amino acids. DNA of the CDR3: TGTGCCACCAGGCGAGCTTTTGGCGCAGATACGCAGTATTTT. Its protein is CATRRAFGADTQYF.

The chain uses TRBV6-1 and TRBJ1-5; D unresolved. This CDR3 has 18 residues. Trimming removed 3 bases at V and 0 bases at J, with 18 bases between. CDR1 and CDR2 from the germline V gene are MNHNS and SASEGT. The CDR3, as DNA: TGTGCCAGCAGTGATTTCTGGGATCTAGAAGATAGCAATCAGCCCCAGCATTTT. This translates into CASSDFWDLEDSNQPQHF.

Only one count was recorded for this clone. The chain links TRBV7-9 to TRBJ1-2, with D perhaps matching TRBD1 (5 bases). Germline assignment: CDR1 SEHNR and CDR2 FQNEAQ (reference sequence). The CDR3 has 16 residues. The ends were cut back, 1 base at V and 2 bases at J, with 14 bases in the middle. The CDR3 DNA reads as TGTGCCAGCAGCTTAGGAGCCAGGGTTATAAACTATGGCTACACCTTC. It specifies CASSLGARVINYGYTF.

The V and J genes are TRBV6-5 and TRBJ2-7; TRBD2 might be the D (6 bases). The CDR3 sequence is 14 residues long. The germline V and J ends were trimmed by 8 bases and 2 bases, with 16 bases remaining between them. CDR1 is MNHEY, CDR2 SVGAGI, per germline. In nucleotides, the CDR3 is TGTGCCAGCTCCCACACCCCGGGGGCCTACGAGCAGTACTTC. It specifies CASSHTPGAYEQYF.

This rearrangement joins TRBV28 to TRBJ1-1; the match to TRBD1 covers 8 bases. Trimming took 3 bases from V and 3 from J; bases not matched to a gene: 12. The CDR3 has 17 amino acids. Germline-derived CDR1 and CDR2 are MDHEN and SYDVKM. DNA for the CDR3: TGTGCCAGCAGTTTCTTATGGTCAGGGGGCGATGACACTGAAGCTTTCTTT. Translation gives CASSFLWSGGDDTEAFF.

This clone has just one count. The chain has TRBV7-8 and TRBJ2-3; unclear D gene. V was shortened by 8 bases and J by 4 bases, with 10 bases between the two germline ends. This CDR3 region has 12 residues. Germline V lookup: CDR1 SGHVS, CDR2 FQNEAQ. The CDR3 DNA reads as TGTGCCAGCGGGTCCCGCGCAGATACGCAGTATTTT. Its protein product is CASGSRADTQYF.

The chain has TRBV7-2 and TRBJ2-6, with D tentatively TRBD1 (6 bases). Germline loops: CDR1 SGHTA, CDR2 FQGNSA. Trimming cost V 7 bases and J 2 bases, with 12 bases left between them. The CDR3 spans 15 residues. In nucleotides, the CDR3 is TGTGCCAGCAACCCAAGGGGGACTGGGGCCAACGTCCTGACTTTC. It yields the protein CASNPRGTGANVLTF.

This chain uses TRBV28 with TRBJ2-1; TRBD1 matches at 11 bases. The CDR3 sequence is 15 residues long. V lost 6 bases, J lost 6 bases, and 7 bases stayed unmatched. The germline CDR1 and CDR2 sequences are MDHEN and SYDVKM. The DNA for the CDR3 is TGTGCCAGCAGCCGAACCGGGACAGGGGGCAATGAGCAGTTCTTC. Translated, it gives CASSRTGTGGNEQFF.

In nucleotides, the CDR3 is TGTGCCAGCAGAACCGTTAGCGGAAGCACAGATACGCAGTATTTT. The encoded protein is CASRTVSGSTDTQYF. The chain recombines TRBV13 with TRBJ2-3, with D perhaps TRBD2 (6 bases). This CDR3 is 15 amino acids long. V lost 6 bases and J lost 0, with 13 bases in between. The germline gives CDR1 PRHDT, CDR2 FYEKMQ (reference sequence).

In regard to this clone: Other DNA variants within this sample encode the same CDR3. V and J are TRBV7-9 and TRBJ2-7; unclear D gene. CDR3 length: 12 amino acids. Germline-derived CDR1 and CDR2 are SEHNR and FQNEAQ (reference sequence). The V end was cut by 1 base, the J end by 4 bases, with 5 bases between. CDR3: CASSLELYEQYF. The CDR3 coding sequence is TGTGCCAGCAGCTTAGAATTGTACGAGCAGTACTTC.

This clone is a singleton in its sample. This sequence joins TRBV6-6 and TRBJ1-1; 7 bases agree with TRBD1. Germline lookup yields CDR1 MNHNY and CDR2 SVGAGI (reference sequence). The CDR3 loop spans 14 amino acids. J gave up 1 base and V 7 bases, and 6 bases lay outside the gene matches. The CDR3 region is CASNTRQGNTEAFF. The DNA for the CDR3 is TGTGCCAGCAATACAAGACAGGGGAACACTGAAGCTTTCTTT.